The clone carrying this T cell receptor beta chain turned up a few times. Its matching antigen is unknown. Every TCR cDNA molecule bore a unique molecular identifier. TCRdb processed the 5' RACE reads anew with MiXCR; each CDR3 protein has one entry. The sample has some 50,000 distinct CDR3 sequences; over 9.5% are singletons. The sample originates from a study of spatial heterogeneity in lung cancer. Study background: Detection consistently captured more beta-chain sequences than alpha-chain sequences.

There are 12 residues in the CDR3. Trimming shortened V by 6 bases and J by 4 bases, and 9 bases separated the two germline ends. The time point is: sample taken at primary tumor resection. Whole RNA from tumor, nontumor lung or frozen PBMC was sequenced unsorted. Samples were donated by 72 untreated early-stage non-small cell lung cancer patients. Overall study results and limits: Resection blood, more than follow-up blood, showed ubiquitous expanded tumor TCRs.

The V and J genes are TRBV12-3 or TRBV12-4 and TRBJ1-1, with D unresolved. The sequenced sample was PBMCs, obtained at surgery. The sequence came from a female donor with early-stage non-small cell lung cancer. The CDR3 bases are TGTGCCAGCAGCCCCGACGGCACTGAAGCTTTCTTT. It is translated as CASSPDGTEAFF.